These 9 T cell receptor beta chains were all obtained from the same sample, sequenced in a study of T-cell memory formation after mild COVID-19. TCRdb recomputed calls from the 5' RACE reads with MiXCR, one row per CDR3 protein. The sample includes 350,000 or so distinct CDR3 sequences, 20% to 25% of them seen just once. The sample comprised PBMCs or a T cell subset sorted from them (not recorded which). The receptors derive from an adult woman who had mild COVID-19 (a few samples of this study predate the infection). Cell type and time point are not known.

The V and J genes are TRBV6-5 and TRBJ2-7; no clear D. Between the trimmed V and J ends, which lost 0 bases and 3 bases, there was a span of 6 bases. The CDR3 runs 13 residues. Germline values: CDR1 MNHEY, CDR2 SVGAGI. The CDR3 loop reads CASSYSSHYEQYF. CDR3 in DNA: TGTGCCAGCAGTTACTCGAGTCACTACGAGCAGTACTTC.

This clonotype was recorded many times. This sequence joins TRBV9 and TRBJ1-5; D is possibly TRBD1 (6 bases). This CDR3 contains 15 residues. Germline V CDR1 and CDR2: SGDLS, YYNGEE. V lost 0 bases, J lost 3 bases, and 10 bases lay in between. The DNA of the CDR3 is TGTGCCAGCAGCGTAGGTCACAGGGACAATCAGCCCCAGCATTTT. This gives the protein CASSVGHRDNQPQHF.

This clonotype was picked up a small number of times. This sequence joins TRBV7-2 and TRBJ2-3, with D tentatively TRBD1 (6 bases). V gave up 4 bases and J gave up 0 bases, with 11 bases separating them. The CDR3 is 15 residues long. Germline lookup yields CDR1 SGHTA and CDR2 FQGNSA. CDR3 DNA: TGTGCCAGCAGCTCTCCGGGACATAGCACAGATACGCAGTATTTT. The encoded protein is CASSSPGHSTDTQYF.

The chain employs TRBV7-3 and TRBJ2-3; D is perhaps TRBD1 or TRBD2 (5 bases each). The CDR3 has 13 amino acids. Trimming removed 5 bases from V and 5 bases from J, with 11 bases in between. Per the germline V gene, CDR1 is SGHTA and CDR2 is FQGTGA. The CDR3 region is CASSPKGRDTQYF. The CDR3 region has the DNA TGTGCCAGCAGCCCTAAGGGGAGAGATACGCAGTATTTT. Supplemented by reference TRBV7-3 and TRBJ2-3, the full variable domain reads GAGVSQTPSNKVTEKGKYVELRCDPISGHTALYWYRQSLGQGPEFLIYFQGTGAADDSGLPNDRFFAVRPEGSVSTLKIQRTERGDSAVYLCASSPKGRDTQYFGPGTRLTVL.

This clonotype was observed a handful of times. The rearrangement uses TRBV12-3 or TRBV12-4 and TRBJ2-1; TRBD2 matches at 13 bases. The length of the CDR3 is 17 residues. Trimming removed 4 bases from V and 7 bases from J; junction bases left unmatched: 10. CDR3 DNA: TGTGCCAGCAGTTCCATCGTACTAGCGGGAGGGAAAAATGAGCAGTTCTTC. It specifies CASSSIVLAGGKNEQFF.

This clonotype appeared many times. V is TRBV9 and J is TRBJ2-7, with D unresolved. The CDR3 spans 15 residues. The ends were cut back, 0 bases at V and 2 bases at J, with 12 bases in the middle. CDR1 and CDR2 from the germline V gene are SGDLS and YYNGEE. The CDR3 loop is CASSVATESTYEQYF. CDR3 DNA sequence: TGTGCCAGCAGCGTAGCGACGGAGAGTACCTACGAGCAGTACTTC.

This clonotype was picked up a small number of times. The chain recombines TRBV7-3 with TRBJ2-5; the D gene is possibly TRBD2 (7 bases). The CDR3 contains 14 residues. Germline CDR1 is SGHTA and CDR2 is FQGTGA. Trimming shortened V by 4 bases and J by 4 bases, and 13 bases separated the two germline ends. The CDR3 protein is CASSSRGGLETQYF. The CDR3 DNA sequence: TGTGCCAGCAGCTCTAGGGGGGGCTTAGAGACCCAGTACTTC.

The chain uses TRBV29-1 and TRBJ2-3; 11 positions agree with TRBD2. J was trimmed by 2 bases and V by 0 bases; bases with no gene match: 10. The length of the CDR3 is 18 residues. The germline CDR1 and CDR2 sequences are SQVTM and ANQGSEA. Here the CDR3 DNA reads TGCAGCGTTGAAGATGCGACGACTAGCGGGACCTCCACAGATACGCAGTATTTT. Its protein is CSVEDATTSGTSTDTQYF.

This clonotype was detected only once. The V call is TRBV6-6, the J call TRBJ1-4; 9 bases match TRBD1. Per the germline V gene, CDR1 is MNHNY and CDR2 is SVGAGI (reference sequence). This CDR3 has 14 residues. V lost 9 bases to trimming and J lost 4 bases; unmatched junction nucleotides: 6. The CDR3 reads CASCWDRVNEKLFF. Here the CDR3 DNA reads TGTGCCAGTTGCTGGGACAGGGTTAATGAAAAACTGTTTTTT.